This T cell receptor (beta chain) was sequenced for a study of HIV-infected patients and healthy controls. Study information: Total CDR3 counts per chain did not differ significantly between patients and controls.

Whole blood was used without fractionation, so all unsorted peripheral T cells were included. The CDR3 is 14 residues long. V gave up 5 bases and J gave up 4 bases; unmatched junction bases: 6. Germline CDR1 and CDR2: SGHDT and YYEEEE. Reverse transcription used about 500 ng RNA and constant-region primers for alpha and beta. Using multiplexing indices, alpha and beta chain libraries were generated apart by chain-specific third strand synthesis. TCRdb reprocessed the 5' RACE reads with MiXCR, giving one entry per CDR3 protein. The table shows about 10,000 distinct CDR3 sequences, with 5.2% occurring only once. This clonotype was counted many times.

This clonotype was obtained from an adult with HIV infection. V usage is TRBV5-6 and J usage is TRBJ2-1, with 7 bases that match TRBD2. The input for sequencing was blood, taken before antiretroviral therapy. The CDR3 spells CASSWSGTYNEQFF. CDR3 DNA: TGTGCCAGCAGTTGGAGCGGGACTTACAATGAGCAGTTCTTC.